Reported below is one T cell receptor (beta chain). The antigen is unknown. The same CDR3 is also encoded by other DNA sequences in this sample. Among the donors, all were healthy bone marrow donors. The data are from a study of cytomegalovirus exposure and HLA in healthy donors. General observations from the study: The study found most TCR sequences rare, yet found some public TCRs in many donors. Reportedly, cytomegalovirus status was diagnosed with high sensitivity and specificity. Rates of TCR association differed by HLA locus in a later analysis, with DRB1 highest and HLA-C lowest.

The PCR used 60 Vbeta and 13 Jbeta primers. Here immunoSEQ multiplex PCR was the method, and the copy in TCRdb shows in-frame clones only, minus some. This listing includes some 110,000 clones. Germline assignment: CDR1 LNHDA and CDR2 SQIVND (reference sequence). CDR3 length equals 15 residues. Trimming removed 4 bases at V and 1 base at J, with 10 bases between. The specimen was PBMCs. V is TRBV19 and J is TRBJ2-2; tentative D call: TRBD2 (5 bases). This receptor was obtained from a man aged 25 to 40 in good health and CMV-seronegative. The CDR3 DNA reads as TGTGCCAGTAGTAGCTTGCGGGTGAACACCGGGGAGCTGTTTTTT. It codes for CASSSLRVNTGELFF.